This TCR beta chain was sequenced for a study of spatial heterogeneity in lung cancer (dated 2019 in TCRdb). Turning to the overall study: Beta-chain transcripts were consistently detected in greater numbers than alpha-chain transcripts, which likely reflected higher beta-chain transcript abundance. At surgery, over 200 tumor regions, 64 matched nontumor lung samples and 56 PBMC samples were TCR-sequenced for both alpha and beta chains. In the raw uncorrected reads, each unique combination of TCR and UMI appeared more than ten times on average. TCR repertoire features were related to nonsynonymous mutation counts determined by whole-exome sequencing of tumor tissue. The study quantitatively compared TCR alpha and beta repertoires across multiple tumor regions, matched nontumor lung and blood in non-small cell lung cancer. Paper-wide results and their limitations: Confirming at a functional level the hypothesis that regional TCRs recognize regional mutations was considered to require additional single-cell paired TCR alpha and beta sequencing. Ubiquitous expanded tumor TCRs showed up in blood more often at tumor resection than at routine follow-up.

This clonotype was seen at least ten times. Its cognate antigen has yet to be identified. Nothing much larger sits one base from this clone, and base qualities are not available. The library was prepared using 5' RACE. This sample was sequenced with a NextSeq 500. In the TCR library protocol, a unique molecular identifier was attached to each TCR cDNA molecule so that PCR and sequencing errors could be corrected. On the authors' methods: TCR identification, UMI-based error correction and CDR3 extraction were performed with Decombinator tools. Expanded TCRs were defined as those above a frequency of 2 per 1,000, corresponding to the top 1% of the tumor frequency distribution. Rényi diversity was computed with the R vegan package after subsampling each repertoire 100 times to 5,000 TCRs. CDR3 similarity networks were built from amino acid triplet string-kernel similarity, connecting CDR3s with pairwise similarity above 0.82. TCRdb trimmed public reads at Q25 via fastp, called clones via MiXCR and kept in-frame beta chains. All rows with the same CDR3 protein become a single entry with the most common DNA and genes. V and J calls and clone size were set by TCRdb, not the authors. Present in this sample are tens of thousands of distinct CDR3 sequences, approximately 8.1% of which were seen just once. The ten largest make up about 7% of the sample.

The sample's time point label is to be understood as: sample taken at primary tumor resection. Samples were obtained from over 70 patients with early-stage, untreated non-small cell lung cancer from the lung TRACERx cohort. Without any cell sorting, TCR sequencing was performed on whole RNA extracted either from tumor and nontumor lung tissue or from cryopreserved PBMC samples. Only patients for whom sufficient RNA was available from at least two tumor regions were selected for TCR sequencing. V loses 4 bases of germline sequence and J loses 4 bases, and the interval between the two ends is 13 bases. CDR1 is given as MNHNS and CDR2 as SASEGT, both from the germline V gene. Reading from cysteine to phenylalanine, the CDR3 counts 14 amino acids. The retained sequence is limited to the CDR3, 42 bases, with the frame set at the first base.

Recombination connected TRBV6-1 to TRBJ1-2, with no D gene named confidently. Here the sequenced sample was PBMCs, taken at surgery. This TCR derives from a male donor with early-stage non-small cell lung cancer. CDR3 reads: CASSALPGGYGYTF. The nucleotide sequence is given as TGTGCCAGCAGTGCCCTCCCCGGAGGCTATGGCTACACCTTC.